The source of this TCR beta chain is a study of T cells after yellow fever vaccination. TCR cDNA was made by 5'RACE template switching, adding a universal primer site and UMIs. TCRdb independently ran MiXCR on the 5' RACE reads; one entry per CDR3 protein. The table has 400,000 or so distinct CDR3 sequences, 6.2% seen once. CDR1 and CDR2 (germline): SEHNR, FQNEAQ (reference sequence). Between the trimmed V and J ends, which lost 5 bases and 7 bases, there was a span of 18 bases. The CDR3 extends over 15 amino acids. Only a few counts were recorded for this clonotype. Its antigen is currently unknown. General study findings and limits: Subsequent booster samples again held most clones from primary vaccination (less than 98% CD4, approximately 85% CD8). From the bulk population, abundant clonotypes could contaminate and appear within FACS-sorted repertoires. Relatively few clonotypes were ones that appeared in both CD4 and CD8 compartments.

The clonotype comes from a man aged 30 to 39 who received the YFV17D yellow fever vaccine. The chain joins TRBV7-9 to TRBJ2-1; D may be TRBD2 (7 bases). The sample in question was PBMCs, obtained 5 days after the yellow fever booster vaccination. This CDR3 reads CASSPPGGQQNEQFF. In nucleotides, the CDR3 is TGTGCCAGCAGCCCCCCGGGGGGCCAGCAAAATGAGCAGTTCTTC. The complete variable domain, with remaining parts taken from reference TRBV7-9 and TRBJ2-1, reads DTGVSQNPRHKITKRGQNVTFRCDPISEHNRLYWYRQTLGQGPEFLTYFQNEAQLEKSRLLSDRFSAERPKGSFSTLEIQRTEQGDSAMYLCASSPPGGQQNEQFFGPGTRLTVL.